The 25 T cell receptor beta chains reported below all come from one sample, sequenced in a study of cytomegalovirus exposure and HLA in healthy donors. The PCR made use of 60 Vbeta and 13 Jbeta primers. Data came from immunoSEQ multiplex PCR; TCRdb stores just in-frame clones and leaves some out. The sample consists of 180,000 or so clones, approximately 80% of them appearing once. Sequencing input: PBMCs. The receptor source for this set is a girl aged 5 to 17 in good health and CMV-seropositive.

Written as DNA, the CDR3 is TGCAGCGTTGGACAGAAGGGCTACACCTTC. Protein sequence: CSVGQKGYTF. The rearrangement uses TRBV29-1 and TRBJ1-2; D may be TRBD1 (5 bases). The CDR3 length is 10 residues. Germline V CDR1 and CDR2: SQVTM, ANQGSEA. Trimming stripped 4 bases from V and 8 bases from J, with 8 bases between.

The sample holds one count of this clone. The rearrangement joins TRBV30 to TRBJ2-7; TRBD1 agrees at 7 bases. Per the germline V gene, CDR1 is GTSNPN and CDR2 is SVGIG (reference sequence). The J segment lost 3 bases and the V segment lost 6 bases, leaving 8 bases of the junction unmatched. The CDR3 has 13 amino acids. CDR3 sequence: CACYPRDSYEQYF. CDR3 in DNA: TGTGCCTGCTACCCCCGGGACAGCTACGAGCAGTACTTC.

The rearrangement links TRBV5-4 to TRBJ2-7, with 12 bases aligning to TRBD2. CDR3 length: 15 residues. Unmatched junction bases numbered 5, after V lost 4 bases and J lost 3 bases. From germline, CDR1 is SGHNT and CDR2 YYREEE (reference sequence). The CDR3 DNA reads as TGTGCCAGCAGCCCTGGGACTAGCGGGTACTACGAGCAGTACTTC. Translation gives CASSPGTSGYYEQYF.

The chain carries TRBV4-3 and TRBJ1-4, with 7 bases matching TRBD1. Germline CDR1 and CDR2: LGHNA and YSLEER. CDR3 length equals 16 residues. Trimming removed 3 bases from V and 6 bases from J; junction bases left unmatched: 10. The CDR3 DNA sequence: TGCGCCAGCAGCCAGCTAACAGGGGAGGTCTATGAAAAACTGTTTTTT. It codes for CASSQLTGEVYEKLFF.

V and J are TRBV9 and TRBJ2-3; 10 bases map to TRBD2. The CDR3 contains 16 residues. The germline V gene has CDR1 SGDLS and CDR2 YYNGEE. Trimming cost V 0 bases and J 4 bases; bases outside gene matches: 5. This CDR3 is CASSVEASGSADTQYF. The CDR3 DNA sequence: TGTGCCAGCAGCGTAGAGGCTAGCGGGAGTGCAGATACGCAGTATTTT.

This CDR3 reads CASSSLAVSSYEQYF. For the CDR3, the DNA is TGTGCCAGCAGTTCCTTGGCGGTGAGCTCCTACGAGCAGTACTTC. The chain couples TRBV27 to TRBJ2-7; D unresolved. Trimming cost V 4 bases and J 0 bases, with 13 bases left between them. The CDR3 length is 15 residues. Germline values: CDR1 MNHEY, CDR2 SMNVEV (reference sequence).

V and J are TRBV6-5 and TRBJ1-4; D not certain. The V end was cut by 2 bases, the J end by 5 bases, with 9 bases between. Germline V gene lookup returns CDR1 MNHEY and CDR2 SVGAGI. CDR3 length: 14 amino acids. The CDR3 loop is CASSYSPTNEKLFF. CDR3 nucleotide sequence: TGTGCCAGCAGTTACAGCCCCACCAATGAAAAACTGTTTTTT.

V is TRBV30 and J is TRBJ1-2; 8 nucleotides agree with TRBD1. Losses at the gene ends were 0 bases for V and 7 bases for J; bases not matched to a gene: 7. Germline V gives CDR1 GTSNPN, CDR2 SVGIG (reference sequence). The CDR3 covers 14 residues. The CDR3 DNA sequence: TGTGCCTGGAGTGTAGGGCAGGGGGCGCTTGGCTACACCTTC. This translates into CAWSVGQGALGYTF.

V and J are TRBV2 and TRBJ1-1; D unresolved. This CDR3 comprises 13 residues. Germline CDR1 reads SNHLY; CDR2 reads FYNNEI. The V and J ends lost 7 bases and 1 base respectively, with 10 bases between them. Here the CDR3 reads CASIKEENTEAFF. CDR3 nucleotide sequence: TGTGCCAGCATTAAGGAGGAGAACACTGAAGCTTTCTTT.

This sequence joins TRBV5-4 and TRBJ2-1, with 7 bases identical to TRBD2. V lost 9 bases and J lost 5; bases outside the gene matches: 14. The CDR3 loop spans 15 amino acids. CDR1 and CDR2 from the germline V gene are SGHNT and YYREEE (reference sequence). CDR3 protein: CATTWGGRADNEQFF. In nucleotides, the CDR3 is TGTGCCACGACCTGGGGGGGGAGGGCCGACAATGAGCAGTTCTTC.

The J gene is TRBJ1-2, the V gene TRBV5-4; the D gene is possibly TRBD1 (5 bases). There are 14 residues in the CDR3. The V end was cut by 5 bases, the J end by 3 bases, with 14 bases between. Germline V gene lookup returns CDR1 SGHNT and CDR2 YYREEE (reference sequence). The CDR3 region has the DNA TGTGCCAGCAGGTCCTTATCAGGGTACTATGGCTACACCTTC. Translated, it gives CASRSLSGYYGYTF.

The V call is TRBV6-5, the J call TRBJ1-5, with a tentative D call TRBD1 (6 bases). This CDR3 has 15 residues. V was clipped by 1 base and J by 0 bases, with 7 bases between them. CDR1 and CDR2 from the germline V gene are MNHEY and SVGAGI. Written as DNA, the CDR3 is TGTGCCAGCAGTTACTACAGGGATAGCAATCAGCCCCAGCATTTT. Protein: CASSYYRDSNQPQHF.

This clone came up a few times. The gene calls are TRBV10-3 and TRBJ2-1; D may be TRBD2 (7 bases). Germline CDR1 reads ENHRY; CDR2 reads SYGVKD. The CDR3 is 16 residues long. Trimming pared 4 bases from V and 0 bases from J, leaving 13 bases between. The CDR3, as DNA: TGTGCCATCAGTGCCCCGAGGGGGGGCTCCTACAATGAGCAGTTCTTC. It codes for CAISAPRGGSYNEQFF.

V and J are TRBV18 and TRBJ1-2; TRBD1 matches 9 bases. Trimming took 1 base from V and 2 from J; bases not matched to a gene: 8. CDR3 length: 17 residues. From germline, CDR1 is KGHSH and CDR2 LQKENI. The CDR3 bases are TGTGCCAGCTCACCACGTCTCCTGGACAGGGGCAACTATGGCTACACCTTC. Its translation: CASSPRLLDRGNYGYTF.

The rearrangement links TRBV5-1 to TRBJ1-2; weak D call: TRBD1 (6 bases). Between the trimmed V and J ends, which lost 5 bases and 5 bases, there was a span of 13 bases. The CDR3 sequence is 13 residues long. From germline, CDR1 is SGHRS and CDR2 YFSETQ. DNA of the CDR3: TGCGCCAGCAGTTTATACACAGGGTATGGCTACACCTTC. Amino acids: CASSLYTGYGYTF.

The chain carries TRBV7-9 and TRBJ2-7; possibly TRBD2 for D (8 bases). There are 16 residues in the CDR3. Per germline, CDR1 SEHNR and CDR2 FQNEAQ (reference sequence). The V gene lost 5 bases and the J gene lost 6 bases, with 23 bases spanning the gap. The CDR3 loop reads CASSTHREGAVGEQYF. The CDR3 bases are TGTGCCAGCAGCACCCACCGGGAGGGGGCTGTTGGCGAGCAGTACTTC.

The chain couples TRBV15 to TRBJ2-1; 10 bases are a match to TRBD2. After removal of 2 bases from V and 7 bases from J, the junction contained 2 bases not matched to a gene. Germline assignment: CDR1 LNHNV and CDR2 YYDKDF (reference sequence). The CDR3 sequence is 14 residues long. The CDR3 loop is CATSRIAGGNEQFF. CDR3 DNA: TGTGCCACCAGCAGAATAGCGGGGGGAAATGAGCAGTTCTTC.

The CDR3 spells CASRRGLNTEAFF. The CDR3 bases are TGTGCCAGCAGGAGGGGGTTGAACACTGAAGCTTTCTTT. J is TRBJ1-1 and V is TRBV2, with a weak D call TRBD1 (6 bases). CDR1 is SNHLY and CDR2 is FYNNEI in the germline V gene. V was pared by 6 bases and J by 0 bases, with 8 bases between. This CDR3 comprises 13 residues. Based on the CDR3 plus reference TRBV2 and TRBJ1-1, the full variable domain is EPEVTQTPSHQVTQMGQEVILRCVPISNHLYFYWYRQILGQKVEFLVSFYNNEISEKSEIFDDQFSVERPDGSNFTLKIRSTKLEDSAMYFCASRRGLNTEAFFGQGTRLTVV.

In this sample, this clone turned up once. This chain joins TRBV4-1 and TRBJ2-7; 9 bases align to TRBD2. Germline loops: CDR1 MGHRA, CDR2 YSYEKL. This CDR3 is 15 amino acids long. The V segment lost 3 bases and the J segment 6 bases; nucleotides outside the gene matches: 9. Here the CDR3 reads CASSHAGGTTSEQYF. Here the CDR3 DNA reads TGCGCCAGCAGCCACGCGGGGGGGACAACCTCCGAGCAGTACTTC.

This clone was seen just once. The J gene is TRBJ1-1, the V gene TRBV19; possible D gene TRBD1, 5 bases. Trimming stripped 5 bases from V and 1 base from J, with 11 bases between. There are 14 residues in the CDR3. Germline values: CDR1 LNHDA, CDR2 SQIVND (reference sequence). The CDR3: CASSPGHTNTEAFF. The CDR3 DNA is TGTGCCAGTAGTCCAGGACACACGAACACTGAAGCTTTCTTT.

The chain is built from TRBV30 and TRBJ2-5, with D possibly matching TRBD2 (5 bases). CDR1 GTSNPN and CDR2 SVGIG come from the germline V gene (reference sequence). The length of the CDR3 is 13 residues. V dropped 4 bases and J dropped 5 bases, with 14 bases sitting between them. CDR3 coding DNA: TGTGCCTGGATTGGTAGAGCGGCTGAGACCCAGTACTTC. It yields the protein CAWIGRAAETQYF.

The chain links TRBV30 to TRBJ2-4, with 7 positions matching TRBD1. CDR3 length: 11 amino acids. Losses at the gene ends were 1 base for V and 9 bases for J; bases not matched to a gene: 0. Germline V gene sequence: CDR1 GTSNPN, CDR2 SVGIG (reference sequence). The CDR3 is CAWSGQGIQYF. CDR3 DNA sequence: TGTGCCTGGAGTGGACAGGGCATTCAGTACTTC.

In its sample, this clone was seen a few times. This chain links TRBV19 with TRBJ1-2, with a possible D match to TRBD1 (5 bases). This CDR3 contains 14 residues. Germline lookup yields CDR1 LNHDA and CDR2 SQIVND (reference sequence). Trimming left V 3 bases short and J 4 bases short, with 12 bases between. The CDR3 sequence: CASSITGYLYGYTF. Here the CDR3 DNA reads TGTGCCAGTAGTATTACAGGCTACCTCTATGGCTACACCTTC.

This chain connects TRBV2 to TRBJ1-3; the match to TRBD1 covers 10 bases. This CDR3 has 17 residues. V was pared by 5 bases and J by 0 bases, with 7 bases of the junction left unmatched. Germline values: CDR1 SNHLY, CDR2 FYNNEI. In DNA, the CDR3 is TGTGCCAGCAGTCTGACAGGGGGCGTCCTCTCTGGAAACACCATATATTTT. This translates into CASSLTGGVLSGNTIYF.

This chain links TRBV6-1 with TRBJ2-7; TRBD2 might be the D (6 bases). Trimming took off 1 base at V and 2 bases at J, with 15 bases between the two ends. This CDR3 has 16 residues. CDR1 and CDR2 (germline): MNHNS, SASEGT. The CDR3 sequence is CASSEGGMRGPYEQYF. In DNA form, the CDR3 reads TGTGCCAGCAGTGAAGGCGGTATGCGGGGCCCCTACGAGCAGTACTTC.